A selection of T cell receptor beta chains follows, all from one sample in a study of blood T cell repertoires in COVID-19. Sequenced by immunoSEQ multiplex PCR; TCRdb stores in-frame clones only, minus some. This table has 100,000 to 150,000 clones, approximately 68% appearing once. Sequences were obtained from peripheral blood. The source is a woman in her sixties or seventies with acute or convalescent COVID-19. CDR3s include the opening cysteine and the closing phenylalanine or tryptophan. D genes are given only for firm matches. Size is stated for part of the rows, as once, few or many counts, or as a class when the clone is expanded.

V,D,J,size,DNA,CDR3
TRBV7-9,NA,TRBJ1-4,NA,TGTGCCATCGAGGGGCCCGTTGGGGACTATGAAAAACTGTTTTTT,CAIEGPVGDYEKLFF
TRBV5-4,TRBD1,TRBJ1-1,NA,TGTGCCAGCACCGCGGGACAGGTGAACACTGAAGCTTTCTTT,CASTAGQVNTEAFF
TRBV6-5,NA,TRBJ1-1,few,TGTGCCAGTAACTCGATGAACACTGAAGCTTTCTTT,CASNSMNTEAFF
TRBV29-1,NA,TRBJ1-2,few,TGCAGCGTTGCAAGCAGGTCCTATGGCTACACCTTC,CSVASRSYGYTF
TRBV24-1,NA,TRBJ2-6,NA,TGTGCCACCAGTGATACCGACAGCAGCTCTGGGGCCAACGTCCTGACTTTC,CATSDTDSSSGANVLTF
TRBV9,NA,TRBJ1-4,NA,TGTGCCAACCTACCCCAGGCACGTTTTAATGAAAAACTGTTTTTT,CANLPQARFNEKLFF
TRBV7-9,NA,TRBJ2-3,few,TGTGCCAGCAGCTCATACCAGGGGAGCGATACGCAGTATTTT,CASSSYQGSDTQYF
TRBV18,TRBD1,TRBJ2-1,NA,TGTGCCAGCTCACCACGACAGGGGGCCCCCGGGCACAATGAGCAGTTCTTC,CASSPRQGAPGHNEQFF
TRBV6-2/TRBV6-3,NA,TRBJ2-7,NA,TGTGCCAGCAGTTACAACCTACTAGGTCAGCCCTACGAGCAGTACTTC,CASSYNLLGQPYEQYF
TRBV15,TRBD2,TRBJ2-1,once,TGTGCCACTGCGGGGGGCCTATCTGGTGAGCAGTTCTTC,CATAGGLSGEQFF
TRBV7-2,NA,TRBJ2-3,NA,TGTGCCAGCAGCTTATATCGAGGATACACAGATACGCAGTATTTT,CASSLYRGYTDTQYF
TRBV30,NA,TRBJ1-2,NA,TGTGCCTGGAGTAACGGCTATGGCTACACCTTC,CAWSNGYGYTF